Below are 6 T cell receptor beta chains sequenced from a single sample in a study of blood T cell repertoires in COVID-19. Some clones are missing from TCRdb's copy, which holds only in-frame ones; the method was immunoSEQ multiplex PCR. The sample carries approximately 75,000 clones, 75% to 85% recorded once. Sequenced material: peripheral blood. Receptors originate from a woman in her 50s with acute or convalescent COVID-19.

The chain combines TRBV6-5 with TRBJ2-1, with 7 bases that match TRBD1. This CDR3 is built from 14 residues. Germline V gives CDR1 MNHEY, CDR2 SVGAGI. The V segment lost 5 bases and the J segment 6 bases; nucleotides outside the gene matches: 7. CDR3 amino acids: CASSHTTGANEQFF. The CDR3 DNA reads as TGTGCCAGCAGTCACACTACAGGGGCCAATGAGCAGTTCTTC.

The chain couples TRBV15 to TRBJ1-1; no reliable D call. CDR1 is LNHNV, CDR2 YYDKDF, per germline (reference sequence). V was shortened by 0 bases and J by 1 base, with 6 bases between the two germline ends. CDR3 length: 14 residues. The CDR3 nucleotides read TGTGCCACCAGCAGAGAGAACTGGAACACTGAAGCTTTCTTT. It yields the protein CATSRENWNTEAFF.

V gene TRBV18 combines with J gene TRBJ2-2; 9 bases are a match to TRBD1. This CDR3 has 16 amino acids. Germline CDR1 reads KGHSH; CDR2 reads LQKENI. V lost 6 bases to trimming and J lost 0 bases; unmatched junction nucleotides: 5. CDR3 in amino acids: CASSQGQGTNTGELFF. CDR3 DNA sequence: TGTGCCAGCTCGCAGGGACAGGGCACGAACACCGGGGAGCTGTTTTTT.

The gene calls are TRBV6-5 and TRBJ1-5, with D unresolved. The V gene lost 6 bases and the J gene lost 4 bases, with 10 bases spanning the gap. This CDR3 is 13 amino acids long. Per germline, CDR1 MNHEY and CDR2 SVGAGI. CDR3 sequence (DNA): TGTGCCAGCAGCGAGTCCTTTAATCAGCCCCAGCATTTT. Protein: CASSESFNQPQHF.

In nucleotides, the CDR3 is TGTGCCAGCAGTACAGGGGCTGAAGCTTTCTTT. This encodes CASSTGAEAFF. V is TRBV6-2 or TRBV6-3 and J is TRBJ1-1, with TRBD1 matching 7 bases. The CDR3 has 11 residues. Germline assignment: CDR1 MNHEY and CDR2 SVGEGT. J lost 6 bases, V lost 5 bases, and 0 bases had no gene match.

This clone was found a few times. The gene calls are TRBV19 and TRBJ2-5; 7 bases align to TRBD2. The V gene end was trimmed by 0 bases and the J gene end by 5 bases; junction bases not matched to a gene: 12. Germline V gene lookup returns CDR1 LNHDA and CDR2 SQIVND (reference sequence). The CDR3 is made up of 17 amino acids. CDR3 residues: CASSIDGPGGEGETQYF. In nucleotides, the CDR3 is TGTGCCAGTAGTATAGACGGACCGGGAGGAGAAGGGGAGACCCAGTACTTC.